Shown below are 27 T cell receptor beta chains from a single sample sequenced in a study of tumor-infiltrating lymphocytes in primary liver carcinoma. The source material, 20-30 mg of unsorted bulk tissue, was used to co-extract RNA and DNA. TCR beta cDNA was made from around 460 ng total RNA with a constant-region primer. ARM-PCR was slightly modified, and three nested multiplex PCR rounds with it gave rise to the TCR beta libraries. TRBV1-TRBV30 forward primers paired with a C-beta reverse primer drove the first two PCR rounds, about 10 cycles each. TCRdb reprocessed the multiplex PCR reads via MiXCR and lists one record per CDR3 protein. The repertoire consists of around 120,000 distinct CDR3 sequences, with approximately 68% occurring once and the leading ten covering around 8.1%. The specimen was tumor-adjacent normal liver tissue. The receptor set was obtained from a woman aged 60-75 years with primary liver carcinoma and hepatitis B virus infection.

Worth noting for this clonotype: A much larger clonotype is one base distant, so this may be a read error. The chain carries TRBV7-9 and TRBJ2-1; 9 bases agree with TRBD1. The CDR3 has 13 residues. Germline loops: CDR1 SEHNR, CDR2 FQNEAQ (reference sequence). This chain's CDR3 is CTSSLQGAREQFF. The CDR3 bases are TGTACCAGCAGCTTACAGGGGGCAAGGGAGCAGTTCTTC.

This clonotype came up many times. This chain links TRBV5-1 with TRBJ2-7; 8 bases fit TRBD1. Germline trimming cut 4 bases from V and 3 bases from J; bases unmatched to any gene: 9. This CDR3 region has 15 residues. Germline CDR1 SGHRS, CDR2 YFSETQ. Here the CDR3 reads CASSRSGGAGYEQYF. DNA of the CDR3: TGCGCCAGCAGCCGATCAGGGGGCGCTGGCTACGAGCAGTACTTC. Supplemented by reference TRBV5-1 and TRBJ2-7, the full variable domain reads KAGVTQTPRYLIKTRGQQVTLSCSPISGHRSVSWYQQTPGQGLQFLFEYFSETQRNKGNFPGRFSGRQFSNSRSEMNVSTLELGDSALYLCASSRSGGAGYEQYFGPGTRLTVT.

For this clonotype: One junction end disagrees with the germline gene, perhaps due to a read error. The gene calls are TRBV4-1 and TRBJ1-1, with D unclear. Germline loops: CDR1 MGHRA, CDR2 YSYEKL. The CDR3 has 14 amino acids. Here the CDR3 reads CASSQGQSDTEAFF. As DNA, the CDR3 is TGCGCCAGTAGCCAAGGGCAATCGGACACTGAAGCTTTCTTT.

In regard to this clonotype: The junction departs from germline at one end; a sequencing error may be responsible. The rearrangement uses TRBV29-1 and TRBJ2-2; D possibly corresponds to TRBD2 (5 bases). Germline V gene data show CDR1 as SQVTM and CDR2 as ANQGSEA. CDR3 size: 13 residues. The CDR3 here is CGVNGVLTGEPFF. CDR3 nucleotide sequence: TGCGGCGTTAACGGGGTCCTTACCGGGGAGCCGTTTTTT.

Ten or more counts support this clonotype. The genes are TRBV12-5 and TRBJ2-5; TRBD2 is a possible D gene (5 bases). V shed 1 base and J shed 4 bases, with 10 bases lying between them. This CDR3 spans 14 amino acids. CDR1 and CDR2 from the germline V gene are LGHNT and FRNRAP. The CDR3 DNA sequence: TGTGCTAGTGGTTTGGATCGGCGGGTAGAGACCCAGTACTTC. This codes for CASGLDRRVETQYF.

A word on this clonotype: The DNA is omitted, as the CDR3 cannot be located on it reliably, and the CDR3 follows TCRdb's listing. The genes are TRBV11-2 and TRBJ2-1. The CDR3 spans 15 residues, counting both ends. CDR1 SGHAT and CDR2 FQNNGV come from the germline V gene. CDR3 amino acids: CASCFGMGSYNEQLF.

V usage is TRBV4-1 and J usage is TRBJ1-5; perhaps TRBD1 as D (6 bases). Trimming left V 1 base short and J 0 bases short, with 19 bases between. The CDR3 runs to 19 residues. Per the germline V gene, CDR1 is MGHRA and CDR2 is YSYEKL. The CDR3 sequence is CASSQGWWDIVYSNQPQHF. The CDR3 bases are TGCGCCAGCAGCCAAGGGTGGTGGGACATAGTCTATAGCAATCAGCCCCAGCATTTT.

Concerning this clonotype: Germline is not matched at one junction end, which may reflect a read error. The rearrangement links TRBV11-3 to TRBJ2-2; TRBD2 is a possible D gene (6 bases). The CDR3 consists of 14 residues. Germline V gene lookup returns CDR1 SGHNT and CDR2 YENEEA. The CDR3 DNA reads TGTGCCATCAGCTTAGACCACAACATCGGGGGGCTGTTTTTT. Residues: CAISLDHNIGGLFF. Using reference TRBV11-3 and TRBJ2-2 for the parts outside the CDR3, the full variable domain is EAGVVQSPRYKIIEKKQPVAFWCNPISGHNTLYWYLQNLGQGPELLIRYENEEAVDDSQLPKDRFSAERLKGVDSTLKIQPAELGDSAVYLCAISLDHNIGGLFFGEGSRLTVL.

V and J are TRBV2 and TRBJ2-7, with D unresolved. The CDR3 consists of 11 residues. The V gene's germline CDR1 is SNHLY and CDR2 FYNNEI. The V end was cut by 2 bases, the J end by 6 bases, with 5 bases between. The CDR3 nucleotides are TGTGCCAGCAGTGAATTCGGCGAGCAGTACTTC. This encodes CASSEFGEQYF.

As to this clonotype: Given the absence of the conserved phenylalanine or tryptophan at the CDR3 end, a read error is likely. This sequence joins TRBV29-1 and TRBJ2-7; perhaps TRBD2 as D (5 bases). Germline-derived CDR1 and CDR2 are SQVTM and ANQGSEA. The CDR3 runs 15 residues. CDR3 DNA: TGCAGTGTTGAACTTGCGGGTACCTCTCCCTACGAGCAGTACCTC. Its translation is CSVELAGTSPYEQYL.

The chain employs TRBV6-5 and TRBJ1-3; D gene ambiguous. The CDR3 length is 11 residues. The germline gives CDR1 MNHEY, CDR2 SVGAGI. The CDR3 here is CFSWSGNTIYF. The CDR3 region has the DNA TGTTTCAGCTGGTCGGGAAACACCATATATTTT.

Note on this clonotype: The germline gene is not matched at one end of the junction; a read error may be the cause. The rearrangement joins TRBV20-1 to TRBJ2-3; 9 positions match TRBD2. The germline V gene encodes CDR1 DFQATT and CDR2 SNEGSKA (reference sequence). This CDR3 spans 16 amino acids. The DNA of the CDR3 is TGCAGTGCTAGAGTAGCGGGAGCGAGTTTCACAGATAAGCAGTATTTT. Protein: CSARVAGASFTDKQYF.

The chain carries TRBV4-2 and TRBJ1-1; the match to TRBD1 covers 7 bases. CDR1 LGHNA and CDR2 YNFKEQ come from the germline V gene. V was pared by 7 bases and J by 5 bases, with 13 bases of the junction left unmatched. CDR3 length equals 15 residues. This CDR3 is CASIEQQGTLTEAFF. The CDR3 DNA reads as TGTGCCAGCATCGAGCAACAGGGGACGTTGACTGAAGCTTTCTTT.

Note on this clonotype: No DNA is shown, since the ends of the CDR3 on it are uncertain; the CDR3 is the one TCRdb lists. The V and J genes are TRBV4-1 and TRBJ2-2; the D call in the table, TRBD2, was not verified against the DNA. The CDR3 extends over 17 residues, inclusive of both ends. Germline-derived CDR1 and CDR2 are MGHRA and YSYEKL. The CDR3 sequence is CASSRGWGRGNIGELFF.

The CDR3 is CASSARLGTDDEQYF. CDR3 coding DNA: TGTGCCAGCAGTGCTCGACTAGGGACTGACGACGAGCAGTACTTC. V is TRBV6-1 and J is TRBJ2-7; tentative D call: TRBD2 (6 bases). This CDR3 has 15 residues. V was shortened by 4 bases and J by 5 bases, with 18 bases between the two germline ends. The germline CDR1 and CDR2 sequences are MNHNS and SASEGT.

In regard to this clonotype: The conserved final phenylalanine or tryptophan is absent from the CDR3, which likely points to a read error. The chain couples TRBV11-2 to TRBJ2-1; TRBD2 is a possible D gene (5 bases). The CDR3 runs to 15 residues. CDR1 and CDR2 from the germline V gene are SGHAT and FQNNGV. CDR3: CTSRQLGPSYTEQFL. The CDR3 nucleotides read TGTACCAGCAGACAACTAGGGCCCTCCTACACTGAGCAGTTCCTC.

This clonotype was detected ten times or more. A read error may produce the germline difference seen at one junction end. In DNA, the CDR3 is TGCGCCAGCAGCCCCGAAGAGACCCAGTACTTC. Encoded protein: CASSPEETQYF. This chain joins TRBV18 and TRBJ2-5; no definite D call. Germline assignment: CDR1 KGHSH and CDR2 LQKENI. The CDR3 has 11 amino acids. Variable domain in full (rest from reference TRBV18 and TRBJ2-5): NAGVMQNPRHLVRRRGQEARLRCSPMKGHSHVYWYRQLPEEGLKFMVYLQKENIIDESGMPKERFSAEFPKEGPSILRIQQVVRGDSAAYFCASSPEETQYFGPGTRLLVL.

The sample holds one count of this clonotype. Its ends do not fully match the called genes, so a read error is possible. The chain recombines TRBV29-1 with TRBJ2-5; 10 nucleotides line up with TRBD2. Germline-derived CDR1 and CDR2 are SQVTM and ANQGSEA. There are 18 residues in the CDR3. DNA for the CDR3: TGCGGCGTTGAGTCGGCGACGGAAGGACTAGCGGTCCGGGAGACCCAGTATTTC. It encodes CGVESATEGLAVRETQYF.

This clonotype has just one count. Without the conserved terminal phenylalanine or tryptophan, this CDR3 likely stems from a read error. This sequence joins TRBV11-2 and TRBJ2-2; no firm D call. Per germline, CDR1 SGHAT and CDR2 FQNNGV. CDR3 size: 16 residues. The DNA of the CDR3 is TGTGTCAGCAGCGACGGACGCAACATGAACACCGGGGAGCTGTTTGTT. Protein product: CVSSDGRNMNTGELFV.

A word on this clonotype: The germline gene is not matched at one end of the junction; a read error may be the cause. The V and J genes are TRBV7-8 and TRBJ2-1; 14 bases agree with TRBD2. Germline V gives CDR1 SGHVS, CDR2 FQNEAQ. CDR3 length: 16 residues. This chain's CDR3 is CANSLVGTSGSNEQFF. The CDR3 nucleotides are TGTGCCAACAGCTTAGTTGGGACTAGCGGGAGTAATGAGCAATTCTTC.

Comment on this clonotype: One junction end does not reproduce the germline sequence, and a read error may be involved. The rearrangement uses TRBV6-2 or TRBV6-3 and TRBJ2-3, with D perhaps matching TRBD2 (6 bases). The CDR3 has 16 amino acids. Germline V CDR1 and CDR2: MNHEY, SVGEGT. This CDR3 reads CAGSPFRLARGDTQYF. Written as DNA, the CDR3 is TGTGCCGGCAGCCCGTTCCGGCTAGCGAGAGGAGATACGCAGTATTTT.

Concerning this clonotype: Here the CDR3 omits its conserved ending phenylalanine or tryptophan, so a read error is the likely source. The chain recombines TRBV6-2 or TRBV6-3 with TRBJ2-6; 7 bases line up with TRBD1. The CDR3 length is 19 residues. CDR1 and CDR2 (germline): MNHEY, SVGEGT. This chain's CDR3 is CVSSLTPGTASSGANVLTL. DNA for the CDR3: TGTGTCAGCAGCTTAACGCCCGGGACAGCCAGCTCTGGGGCCAACGTCCTGACTTTA.

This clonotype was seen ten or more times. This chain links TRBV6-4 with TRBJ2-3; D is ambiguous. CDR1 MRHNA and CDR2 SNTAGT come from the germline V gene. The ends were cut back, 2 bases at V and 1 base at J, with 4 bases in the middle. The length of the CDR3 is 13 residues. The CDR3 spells CASSDAGTDTQYF. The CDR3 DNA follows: TGTGCCAGCAGTGACGCGGGCACAGATACGCAGTATTTT.

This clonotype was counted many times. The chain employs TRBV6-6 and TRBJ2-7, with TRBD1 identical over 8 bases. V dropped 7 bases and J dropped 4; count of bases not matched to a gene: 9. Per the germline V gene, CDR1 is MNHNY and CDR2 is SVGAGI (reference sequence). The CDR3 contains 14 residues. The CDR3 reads CASTRTGLLYEQYF. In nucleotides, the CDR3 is TGTGCCAGCACCAGGACAGGGTTACTTTACGAGCAGTACTTC.

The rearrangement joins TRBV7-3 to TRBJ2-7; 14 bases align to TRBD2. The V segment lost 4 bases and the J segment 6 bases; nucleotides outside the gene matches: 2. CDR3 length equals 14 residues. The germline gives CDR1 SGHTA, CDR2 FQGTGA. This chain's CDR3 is CASSSGLAGGEQYF. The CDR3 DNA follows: TGTGCCAGCAGCTCTGGACTAGCGGGAGGCGAGCAGTACTTC.

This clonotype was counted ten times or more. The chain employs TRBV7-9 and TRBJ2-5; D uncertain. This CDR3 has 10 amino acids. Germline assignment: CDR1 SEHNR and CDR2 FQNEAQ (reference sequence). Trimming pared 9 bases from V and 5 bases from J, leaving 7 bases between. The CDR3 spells CASGIETQYF. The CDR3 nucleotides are TGTGCCAGTGGAATTGAGACCCAGTACTTC. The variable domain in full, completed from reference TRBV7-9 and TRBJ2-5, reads DTGVSQNPRHKITKRGQNVTFRCDPISEHNRLYWYRQTLGQGPEFLTYFQNEAQLEKSRLLSDRFSAERPKGSFSTLEIQRTEQGDSAMYLCASGIETQYFGPGTRLLVL.

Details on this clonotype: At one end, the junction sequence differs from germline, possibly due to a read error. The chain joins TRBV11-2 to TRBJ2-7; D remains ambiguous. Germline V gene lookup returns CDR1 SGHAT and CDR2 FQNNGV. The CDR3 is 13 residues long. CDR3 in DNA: TGTGCCATCAGCTTTCGGTGTGGGGTCGAGCAGTACTTC. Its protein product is CAISFRCGVEQYF.